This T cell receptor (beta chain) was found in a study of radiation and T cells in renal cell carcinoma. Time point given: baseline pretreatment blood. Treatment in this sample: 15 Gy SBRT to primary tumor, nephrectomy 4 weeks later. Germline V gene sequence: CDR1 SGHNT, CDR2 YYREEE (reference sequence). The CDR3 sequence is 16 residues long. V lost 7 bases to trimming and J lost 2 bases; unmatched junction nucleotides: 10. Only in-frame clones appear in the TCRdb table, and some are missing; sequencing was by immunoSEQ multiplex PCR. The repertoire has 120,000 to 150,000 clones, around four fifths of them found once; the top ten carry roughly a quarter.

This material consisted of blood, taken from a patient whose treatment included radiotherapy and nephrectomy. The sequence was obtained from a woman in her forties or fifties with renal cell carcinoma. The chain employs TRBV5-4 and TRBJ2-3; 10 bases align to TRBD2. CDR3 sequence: CASRSGGTSDTDTQYF. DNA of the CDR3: TGTGCCAGCCGGTCGGGGGGGACTAGCGACACAGATACGCAGTATTTT. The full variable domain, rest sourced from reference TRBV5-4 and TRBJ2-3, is ETGVTQSPTHLIKTRGQQVTLRCSSQSGHNTVSWYQQALGQGPQFIFQYYREEENGRGNFPPRFSGLQFPNYSSELNVNALELDDSALYLCASRSGGTSDTDTQYFGPGTRLTVL.